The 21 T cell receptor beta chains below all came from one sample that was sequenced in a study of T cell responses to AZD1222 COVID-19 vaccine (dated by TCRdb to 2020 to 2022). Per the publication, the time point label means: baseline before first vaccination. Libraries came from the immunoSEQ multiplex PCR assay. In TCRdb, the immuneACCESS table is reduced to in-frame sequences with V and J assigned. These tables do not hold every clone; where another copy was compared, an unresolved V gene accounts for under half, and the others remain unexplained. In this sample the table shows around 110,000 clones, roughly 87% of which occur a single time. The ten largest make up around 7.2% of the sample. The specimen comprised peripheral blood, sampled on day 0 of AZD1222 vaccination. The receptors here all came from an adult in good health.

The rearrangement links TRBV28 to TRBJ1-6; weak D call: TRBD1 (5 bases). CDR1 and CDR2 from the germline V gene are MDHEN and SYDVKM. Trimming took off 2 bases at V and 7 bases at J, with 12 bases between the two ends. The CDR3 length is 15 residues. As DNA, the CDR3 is TGTGCCAGCAGTTTAAGTGGCAGGGTGAATTCACCCCTCCACTTT. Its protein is CASSLSGRVNSPLHF.

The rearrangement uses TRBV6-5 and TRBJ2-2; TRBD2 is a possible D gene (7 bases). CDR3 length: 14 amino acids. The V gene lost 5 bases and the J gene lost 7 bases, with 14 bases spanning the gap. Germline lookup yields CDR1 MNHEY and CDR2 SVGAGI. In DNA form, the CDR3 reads TGTGCCAGCAGTCCGGGGGGCTTCATCGGGGAGCTGTTTTTT. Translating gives CASSPGGFIGELFF.

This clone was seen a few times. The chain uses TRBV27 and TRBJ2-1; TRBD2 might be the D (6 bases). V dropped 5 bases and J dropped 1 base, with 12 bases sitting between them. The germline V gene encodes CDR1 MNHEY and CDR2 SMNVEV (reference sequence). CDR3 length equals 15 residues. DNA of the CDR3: TGTGCCAGCAGTCATTCGCGGGGTTCCTACAATGAGCAGTTCTTC. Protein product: CASSHSRGSYNEQFF.

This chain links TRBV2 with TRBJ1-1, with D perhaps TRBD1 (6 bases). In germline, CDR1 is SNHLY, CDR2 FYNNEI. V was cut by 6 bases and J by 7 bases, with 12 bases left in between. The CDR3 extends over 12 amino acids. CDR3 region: CASRLQGREAFF. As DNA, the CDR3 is TGTGCCAGCAGATTACAGGGTCGTGAAGCTTTCTTT. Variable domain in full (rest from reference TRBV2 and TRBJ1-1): EPEVTQTPSHQVTQMGQEVILRCVPISNHLYFYWYRQILGQKVEFLVSFYNNEISEKSEIFDDQFSVERPDGSNFTLKIRSTKLEDSAMYFCASRLQGREAFFGQGTRLTVV.

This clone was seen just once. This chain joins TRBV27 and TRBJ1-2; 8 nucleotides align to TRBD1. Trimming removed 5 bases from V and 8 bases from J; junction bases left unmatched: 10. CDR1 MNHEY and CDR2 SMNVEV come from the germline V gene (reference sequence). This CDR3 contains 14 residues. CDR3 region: CASSDTDRARGYTF. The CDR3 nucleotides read TGTGCCAGCAGTGATACGGACAGGGCGAGAGGCTACACCTTC.

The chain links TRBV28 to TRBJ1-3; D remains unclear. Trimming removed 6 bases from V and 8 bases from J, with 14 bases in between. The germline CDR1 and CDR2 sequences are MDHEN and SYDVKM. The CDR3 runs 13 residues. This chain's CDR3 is CASSVARADTIYF. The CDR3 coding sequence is TGTGCCAGCAGCGTTGCCCGCGCGGACACCATATATTTT.

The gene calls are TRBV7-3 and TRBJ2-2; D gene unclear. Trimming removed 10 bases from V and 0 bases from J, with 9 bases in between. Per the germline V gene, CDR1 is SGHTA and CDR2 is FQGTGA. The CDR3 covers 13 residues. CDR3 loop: CATSRTNTGELFF. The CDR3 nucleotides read TGTGCCACCTCACGGACGAACACCGGGGAGCTGTTTTTT.

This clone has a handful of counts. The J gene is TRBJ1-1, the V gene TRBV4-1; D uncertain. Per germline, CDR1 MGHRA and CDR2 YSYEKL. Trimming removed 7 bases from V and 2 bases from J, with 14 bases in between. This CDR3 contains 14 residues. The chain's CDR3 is CASTTITDNTEAFF. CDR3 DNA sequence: TGCGCCAGCACCACCATTACAGATAACACTGAAGCTTTCTTT.

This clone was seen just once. The CDR3 reads CATVQGFPYEQYF. CDR3 in DNA: TGTGCCACCGTACAGGGGTTCCCCTACGAGCAGTACTTC. The chain combines TRBV28 with TRBJ2-7, with 7 bases that match TRBD1. Trimming removed 10 bases from V and 2 bases from J; junction bases left unmatched: 8. Germline V gives CDR1 MDHEN, CDR2 SYDVKM. The CDR3 loop spans 13 amino acids.

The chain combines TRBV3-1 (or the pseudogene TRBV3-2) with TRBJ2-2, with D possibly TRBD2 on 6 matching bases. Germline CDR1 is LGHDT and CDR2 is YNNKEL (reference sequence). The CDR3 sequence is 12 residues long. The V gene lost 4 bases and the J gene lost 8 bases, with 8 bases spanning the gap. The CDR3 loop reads CASSPGGGELFF. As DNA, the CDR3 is TGTGCCAGCAGCCCCGGGGGAGGGGAGCTGTTTTTT.

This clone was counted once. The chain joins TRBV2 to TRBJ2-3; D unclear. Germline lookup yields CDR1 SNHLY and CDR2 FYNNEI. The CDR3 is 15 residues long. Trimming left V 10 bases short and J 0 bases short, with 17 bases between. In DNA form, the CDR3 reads TGTGCCACCCAGGACCGGGCGGCTAGCACAGATACGCAGTATTTT. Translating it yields CATQDRAASTDTQYF.

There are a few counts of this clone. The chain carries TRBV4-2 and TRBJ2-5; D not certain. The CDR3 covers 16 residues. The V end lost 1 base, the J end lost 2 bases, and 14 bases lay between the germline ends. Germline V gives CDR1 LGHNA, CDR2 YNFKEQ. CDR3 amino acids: CASSQGAAVYQETQYF. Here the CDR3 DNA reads TGTGCCAGCAGCCAAGGGGCAGCAGTTTATCAAGAGACCCAGTACTTC.

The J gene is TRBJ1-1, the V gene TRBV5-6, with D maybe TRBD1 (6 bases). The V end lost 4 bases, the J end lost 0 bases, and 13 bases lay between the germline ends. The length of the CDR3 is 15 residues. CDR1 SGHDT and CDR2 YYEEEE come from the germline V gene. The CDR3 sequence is CASSTRTDLNTEAFF. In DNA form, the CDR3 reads TGTGCCAGCAGCACACGGACAGATCTGAACACTGAAGCTTTCTTT.

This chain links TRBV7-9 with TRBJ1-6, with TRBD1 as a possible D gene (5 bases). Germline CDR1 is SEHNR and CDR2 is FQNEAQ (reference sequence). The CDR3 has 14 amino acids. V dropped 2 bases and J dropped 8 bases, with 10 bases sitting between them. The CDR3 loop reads CASSLRDRDSPLHF. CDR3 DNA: TGTGCCAGCAGCTTACGGGACCGAGATTCACCCCTCCACTTT.

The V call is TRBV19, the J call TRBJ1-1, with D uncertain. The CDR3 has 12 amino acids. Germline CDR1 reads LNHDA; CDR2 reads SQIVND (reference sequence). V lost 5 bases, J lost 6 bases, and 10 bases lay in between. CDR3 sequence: CASSRSRAEAFF. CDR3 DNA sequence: TGTGCCAGTAGTCGTTCTCGTGCTGAAGCTTTCTTT. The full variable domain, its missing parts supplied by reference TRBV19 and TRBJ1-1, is DGGITQSPKYLFRKEGQNVTLSCEQNLNHDAMYWYRQDPGQGLRLIYYSQIVNDFQKGDIAEGYSVSREKKESFPLTVTSAQKNPTAFYLCASSRSRAEAFFGQGTRLTVV.

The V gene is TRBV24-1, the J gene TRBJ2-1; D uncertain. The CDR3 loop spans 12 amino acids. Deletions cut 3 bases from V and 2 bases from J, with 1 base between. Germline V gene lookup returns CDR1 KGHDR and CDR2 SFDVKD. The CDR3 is CATSDTYNEQFF. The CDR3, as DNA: TGTGCCACCAGTGATACCTACAATGAGCAGTTCTTC.

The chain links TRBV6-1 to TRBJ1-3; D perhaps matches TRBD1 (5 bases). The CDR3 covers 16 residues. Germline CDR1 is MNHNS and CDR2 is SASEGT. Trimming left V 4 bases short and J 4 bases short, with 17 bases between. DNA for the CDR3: TGTGCCAGCAGTGGACTCACACTAAAGGGGGGAAACACCATATATTTT. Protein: CASSGLTLKGGNTIYF.

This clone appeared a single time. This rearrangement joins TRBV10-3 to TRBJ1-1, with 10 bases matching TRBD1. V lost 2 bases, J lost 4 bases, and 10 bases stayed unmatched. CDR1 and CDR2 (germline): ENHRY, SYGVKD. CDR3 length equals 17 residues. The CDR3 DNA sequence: TGTGCCATCAGTGAGGTCCGTGGTCGGACAGGGGGCACTGAAGCTTTCTTT. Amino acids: CAISEVRGRTGGTEAFF.

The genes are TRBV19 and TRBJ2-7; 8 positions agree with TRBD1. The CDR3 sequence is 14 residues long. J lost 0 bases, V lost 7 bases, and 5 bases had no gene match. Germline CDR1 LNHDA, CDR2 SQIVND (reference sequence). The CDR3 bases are TGTGCCAGTAAACCCGGGACAGGCTCCTACGAGCAGTACTTC. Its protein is CASKPGTGSYEQYF.

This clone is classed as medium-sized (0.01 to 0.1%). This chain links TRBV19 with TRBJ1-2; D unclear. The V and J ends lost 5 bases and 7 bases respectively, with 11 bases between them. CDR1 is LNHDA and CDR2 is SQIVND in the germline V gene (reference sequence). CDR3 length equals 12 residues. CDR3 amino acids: CASSEGLSGYTF. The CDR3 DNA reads TGTGCCAGTAGTGAAGGTCTAAGTGGCTACACCTTC. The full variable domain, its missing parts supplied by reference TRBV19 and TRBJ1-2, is DGGITQSPKYLFRKEGQNVTLSCEQNLNHDAMYWYRQDPGQGLRLIYYSQIVNDFQKGDIAEGYSVSREKKESFPLTVTSAQKNPTAFYLCASSEGLSGYTFGSGTRLTVV.

CDR3 loop: CASSQDPARNSPLHF. The CDR3 bases are TGTGCCAGCAGCCAAGATCCGGCCAGAAATTCACCCCTCCACTTT. This chain links TRBV4-2 with TRBJ1-6; D unclear. Trimming left V 0 bases short and J 7 bases short, with 10 bases between. The germline gives CDR1 LGHNA, CDR2 YNFKEQ. The CDR3 is made up of 15 amino acids.